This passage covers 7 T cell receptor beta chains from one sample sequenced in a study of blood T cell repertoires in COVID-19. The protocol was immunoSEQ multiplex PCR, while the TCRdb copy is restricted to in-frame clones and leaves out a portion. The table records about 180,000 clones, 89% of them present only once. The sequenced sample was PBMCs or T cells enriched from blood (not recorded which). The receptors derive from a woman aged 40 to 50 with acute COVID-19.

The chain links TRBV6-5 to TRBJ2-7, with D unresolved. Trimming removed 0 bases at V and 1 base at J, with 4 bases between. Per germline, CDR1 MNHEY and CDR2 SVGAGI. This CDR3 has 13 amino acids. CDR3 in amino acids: CASSYSQSYEQYF. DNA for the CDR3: TGTGCCAGCAGTTACTCGCAGTCCTACGAGCAGTACTTC.

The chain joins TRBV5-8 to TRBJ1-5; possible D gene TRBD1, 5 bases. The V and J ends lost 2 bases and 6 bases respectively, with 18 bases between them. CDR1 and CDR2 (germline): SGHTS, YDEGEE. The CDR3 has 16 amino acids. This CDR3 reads CASSLWVGAKAQPQHF. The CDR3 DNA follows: TGTGCCAGCAGCTTATGGGTTGGGGCAAAGGCTCAGCCCCAGCATTTT.

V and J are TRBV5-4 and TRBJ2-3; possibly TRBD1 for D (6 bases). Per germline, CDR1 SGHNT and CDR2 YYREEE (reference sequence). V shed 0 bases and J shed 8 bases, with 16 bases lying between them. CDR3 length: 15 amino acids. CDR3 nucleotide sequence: TGTGCCAGCAGCTTGGAAGGGACACCAGGCGGTACGCAGTATTTT. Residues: CASSLEGTPGGTQYF.

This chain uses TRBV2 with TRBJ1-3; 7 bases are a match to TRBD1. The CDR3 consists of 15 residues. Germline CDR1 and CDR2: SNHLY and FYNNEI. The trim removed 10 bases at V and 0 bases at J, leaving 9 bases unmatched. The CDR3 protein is CATSWDRSSGNTIYF. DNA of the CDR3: TGTGCCACCAGCTGGGACAGAAGCTCTGGAAACACCATATATTTT.

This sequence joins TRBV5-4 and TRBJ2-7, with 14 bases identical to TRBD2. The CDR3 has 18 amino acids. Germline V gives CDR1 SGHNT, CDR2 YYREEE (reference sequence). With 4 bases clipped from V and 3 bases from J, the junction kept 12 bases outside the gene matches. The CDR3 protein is CASSLDPPGLAGVYEQYF. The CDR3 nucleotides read TGTGCCAGCAGCCTAGACCCACCGGGACTAGCGGGAGTCTACGAGCAGTACTTC. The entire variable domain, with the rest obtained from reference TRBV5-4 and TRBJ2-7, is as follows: ETGVTQSPTHLIKTRGQQVTLRCSSQSGHNTVSWYQQALGQGPQFIFQYYREEENGRGNFPPRFSGLQFPNYSSELNVNALELDDSALYLCASSLDPPGLAGVYEQYFGPGTRLTVT.

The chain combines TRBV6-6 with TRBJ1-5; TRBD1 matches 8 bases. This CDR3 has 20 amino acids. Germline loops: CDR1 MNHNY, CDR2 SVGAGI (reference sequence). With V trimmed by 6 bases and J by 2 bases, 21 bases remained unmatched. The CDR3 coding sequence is TGTGCCAGCAGCCCACCCCAGCCGGGACAGGCCAAGAGGGGCAATCAGCCCCAGCATTTT. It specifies CASSPPQPGQAKRGNQPQHF.

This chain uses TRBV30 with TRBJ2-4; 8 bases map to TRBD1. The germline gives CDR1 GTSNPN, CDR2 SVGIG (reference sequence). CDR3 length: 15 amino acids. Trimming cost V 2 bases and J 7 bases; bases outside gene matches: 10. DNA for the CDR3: TGTGCCTGGAGTCTAGGACAGGGCCAAGGGAACATTCAGTACTTC. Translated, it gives CAWSLGQGQGNIQYF.